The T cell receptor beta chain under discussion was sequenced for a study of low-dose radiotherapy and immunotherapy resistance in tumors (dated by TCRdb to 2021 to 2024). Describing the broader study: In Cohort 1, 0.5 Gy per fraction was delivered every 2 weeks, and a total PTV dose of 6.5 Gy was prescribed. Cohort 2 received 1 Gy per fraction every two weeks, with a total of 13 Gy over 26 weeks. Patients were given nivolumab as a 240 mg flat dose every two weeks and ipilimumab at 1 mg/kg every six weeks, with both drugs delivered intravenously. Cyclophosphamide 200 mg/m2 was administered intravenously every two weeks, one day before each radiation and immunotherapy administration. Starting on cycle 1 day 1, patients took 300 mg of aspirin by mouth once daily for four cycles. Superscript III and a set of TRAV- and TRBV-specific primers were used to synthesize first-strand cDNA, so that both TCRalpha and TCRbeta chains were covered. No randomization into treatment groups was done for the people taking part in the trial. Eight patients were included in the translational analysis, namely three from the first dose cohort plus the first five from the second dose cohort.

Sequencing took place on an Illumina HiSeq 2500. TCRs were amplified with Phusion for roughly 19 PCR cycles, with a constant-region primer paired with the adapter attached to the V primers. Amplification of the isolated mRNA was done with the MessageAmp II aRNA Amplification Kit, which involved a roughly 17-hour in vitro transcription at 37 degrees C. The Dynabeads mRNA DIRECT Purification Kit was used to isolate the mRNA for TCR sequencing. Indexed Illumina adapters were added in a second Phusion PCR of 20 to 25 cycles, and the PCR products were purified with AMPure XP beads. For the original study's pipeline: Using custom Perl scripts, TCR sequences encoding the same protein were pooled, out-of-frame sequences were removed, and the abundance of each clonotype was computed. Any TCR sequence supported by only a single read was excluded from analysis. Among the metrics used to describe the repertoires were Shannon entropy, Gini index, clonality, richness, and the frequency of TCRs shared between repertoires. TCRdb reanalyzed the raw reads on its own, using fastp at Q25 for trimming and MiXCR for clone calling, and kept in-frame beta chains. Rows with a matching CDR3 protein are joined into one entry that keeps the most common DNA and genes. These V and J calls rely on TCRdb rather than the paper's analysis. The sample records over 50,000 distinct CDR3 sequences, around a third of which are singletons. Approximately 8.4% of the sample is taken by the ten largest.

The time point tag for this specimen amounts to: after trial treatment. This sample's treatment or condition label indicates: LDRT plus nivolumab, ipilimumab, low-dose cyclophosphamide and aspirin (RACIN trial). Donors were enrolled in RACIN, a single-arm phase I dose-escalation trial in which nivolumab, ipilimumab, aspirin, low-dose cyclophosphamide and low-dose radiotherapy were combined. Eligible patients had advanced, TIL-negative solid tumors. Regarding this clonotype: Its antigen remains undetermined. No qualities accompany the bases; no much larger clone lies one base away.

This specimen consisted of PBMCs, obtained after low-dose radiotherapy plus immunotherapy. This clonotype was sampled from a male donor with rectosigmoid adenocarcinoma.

The DNA sequence is TGTGCCAGCAGCGAATGGACTACTTATGGCTACACCTTC. It translates to CASSEWTTYGYTF. The chain is assembled from TRBV13 and TRBJ1-2; the D gene remains uncertain. Deletion took 5 bases off V and 5 bases off J, with a span of 12 bases between the germline ends. The CDR3 runs 13 residues from the cysteine to the phenylalanine. The sequence is cut down to CDR3 DNA, 39 bases in frame from base 1. According to the germline V gene (reference sequence), CDR1 reads PRHDT and CDR2 reads FYEKMQ.